These 8 T cell receptor beta chains originate from one sample sequenced in a study of shared T cell receptors in the human thymus. Here immunoSEQ multiplex PCR was the method, and the copy in TCRdb shows in-frame clones only, minus some. The sample shows 55,000 to 80,000 clones, 90% to 95% of them seen only once. Sequenced material: thymocytes. All receptors derive from a human donor.

V is TRBV29-1 and J is TRBJ2-3, with TRBD1 matching 8 bases. There are 13 residues in the CDR3. Looked up from germline, CDR1 is SQVTM and CDR2 is ANQGSEA. The J segment lost 3 bases and the V segment lost 7 bases, leaving 6 bases of the junction unmatched. The CDR3 protein is CSGDRGGTDTQYF. For the CDR3, the DNA is TGCAGCGGTGACAGGGGTGGGACAGATACGCAGTATTTT.

The chain links TRBV6-4 to TRBJ1-1, with a possible D match to TRBD1 (6 bases). This CDR3 comprises 17 residues. Looked up from germline, CDR1 is MRHNA and CDR2 is SNTAGT. V lost 5 bases to trimming and J lost 1 base, with 20 bases between them. The CDR3 nucleotides read TGTGCCAGCAGTCCAACTACAGGGCAGAGGGAGAACACTGAAGCTTTCTTT. Translation: CASSPTTGQRENTEAFF.

CDR3 nucleotide sequence: TGTGCCAGCAGTCCGGACAGGCAAAATAATTCACCCCTCCACTTT. Translation: CASSPDRQNNSPLHF. The chain has TRBV6-5 and TRBJ1-6; 7 bases are shared with TRBD1. V dropped 5 bases and J dropped 5; count of bases not matched to a gene: 6. The CDR3 is made up of 15 amino acids. Germline assignment: CDR1 MNHEY and CDR2 SVGAGI.

Here the CDR3 reads CASSDSGQRSGNTIYF. In DNA form, the CDR3 reads TGCGCCAGCAGTGATTCGGGACAGCGCTCTGGAAACACCATATATTTT. The chain is built from TRBV10-2 and TRBJ1-3; 7 bases are shared with TRBD1. Per the germline V gene, CDR1 is WSHSY and CDR2 is SAAADI. The V and J ends lost 3 bases and 0 bases, in that order; junction bases with no gene match: 5. The CDR3 consists of 16 residues.

This clone was detected only once. This chain joins TRBV19 and TRBJ1-2, with unresolved D. CDR3 length: 15 residues. Trimming pared 6 bases from V and 2 bases from J, leaving 16 bases between. Germline lookup yields CDR1 LNHDA and CDR2 SQIVND (reference sequence). CDR3 sequence: CASRTHPQFNYGYTF. In nucleotides, the CDR3 is TGTGCCAGTAGAACCCACCCTCAGTTCAACTATGGCTACACCTTC.

The chain is built from TRBV4-3 and TRBJ2-1; 8 bases are a match to TRBD2. The CDR3 is made up of 16 amino acids. Losses at the gene ends were 3 bases for V and 7 bases for J; bases not matched to a gene: 11. Germline CDR1 LGHNA, CDR2 YSLEER. In DNA form, the CDR3 reads TGCGCCAGCAGCCAGGAAGGTCTAGCGGGTGATAATGAGCAGTTCTTC. It translates to CASSQEGLAGDNEQFF.

The count of this clone is one. This rearrangement joins TRBV4-3 to TRBJ1-4; D gene ambiguous. The CDR3 consists of 18 residues. V was pared by 0 bases and J by 0 bases, with 14 bases between. Germline CDR1 is LGHNA and CDR2 is YSLEER. The DNA of the CDR3 is TGCGCCAGCAGCCAAGAGTGGGAGGGCCGCTCAACTAATGAAAAACTGTTTTTT. Residues: CASSQEWEGRSTNEKLFF.

The CDR3 loop is CRPVLVSSYEQYF. The CDR3 nucleotides are TGCAGGCCCGTTTTGGTAAGCTCCTACGAGCAGTACTTC. The chain recombines TRBV29-1 with TRBJ2-7; D call uncertain. CDR3 length: 13 residues. Germline lookup yields CDR1 SQVTM and CDR2 ANQGSEA.